The rows below give T cell receptor beta chains drawn from one sample of a study of blood T cell repertoires in COVID-19. Assay used: immunoSEQ multiplex PCR; TCRdb lists only in-frame clones, some missing. The profile covers about 400,000 clones, with 86% appearing a single time and around 1.4% taken by the ten largest. What was sequenced was peripheral blood. The source of these receptors is a woman younger than 45 with active or convalescent COVID-19. Both conserved end residues are part of each CDR3. D genes are given only for firm matches.

>16|TRBV28|NA
CASSFSSGGSGNEQFF
>14|TRBV2|TRBD1
CASSQDRLNEKLFF
>12|TRBV24-1|TRBD1
CATSDPTGKAFF
>13|TRBV27|NA
CASSLSFNSPLHF
>15|TRBV5-1|TRBD1
CASSLITGDQEKLFF
>16|TRBV3-1/TRBV3-2|NA
CASSPRDSGSYNEQFF
>16|TRBV5-4|NA
CASSFDSLVNTGELFF
>15|TRBV7-9|NA
CASSLQGSSYNEQFF
>10|TRBV20-1|NA
CSASRGEQYF
>17|TRBV27|NA
CASSLGFSGPQGQPQHF
>15|TRBV28|NA
CASSFLPGAKNIQYF
>14|TRBV19|NA
CASREDPRAWKLFF
>15|TRBV5-6|NA
CASSPSPQRGEKLFF
>16|TRBV6-1|TRBD2
CASSERGLATGNEQFF
>16|TRBV12-5|TRBD2
CASGQTSGGSYNEQFF
>15|TRBV10-3|TRBD2
CAIRRGLADTDTQYF
>14|TRBV5-8|NA
CASSLGLENTEAFF
>17|TRBV19|NA
CASSISHFEGINQPQHF
>14|TRBV2|NA
CASSEHPENYEQYF
>13|TRBV6-5|TRBD1
CASIETGSYEQYF
>11|TRBV2|NA
CASLFDSLLFF
>18|TRBV19|TRBD1
CASSLRTGGSSGANVLTF
>15|TRBV19|TRBD1
CATKQGAGENTEAFF
>16|TRBV3-1/TRBV3-2|TRBD2
CASSLRLAGGQETQYF
>16|TRBV10-3|TRBD2
CAISGEAGGNSYEQYF
>15|TRBV5-5|TRBD1
CASSLVWGTGLGEYF
>15|TRBV25-1|NA
CASSERGTSNQPQHF
>15|TRBV19|NA
CASTKGGQGSYEQYF
>15|TRBV7-8|NA
CASSLVQTNTGELFF
>12|TRBV5-1|TRBD1
CASTGQGVTQYF
>15|TRBV7-6|NA
CASSYQGGGKETQYF
>16|TRBV15|TRBD1
CATSRAPGQGDTEAFF
>15|TRBV15|TRBD1
CATSSGQGRTGELFF
>13|TRBV7-6|NA
CASSLGQGNGYTF
>15|TRBV6-5|TRBD1
CASRREWTGNFEAFF
>15|TRBV5-4|TRBD1
CASSLATGGPYEQYF
>17|TRBV7-2|TRBD1
CASSQARTGTNTGELFF
>10|TRBV30|NA
CAWRSDGYTF
>16|TRBV18|NA
CASSPLTTGPNTEAFF
>15|TRBV2|TRBD1
CASSSTGGRTGELFF
>14|TRBV5-1|NA
CASSLDGGQSPLHF
>14|TRBV7-9|TRBD1
CASSRTGGLTEAFF
>15|TRBV5-5|TRBD1
CASSFSGTGGDEQYF
>16|TRBV6-1|TRBD1
CASSERDRGFTDTQYF
>15|TRBV4-2|NA
CASSLPAASSYEQYF
>13|TRBV6-5|NA
CASSYWGGPEAFF
>15|TRBV6-5|NA
CASRPGTPTRHGYTF
>15|TRBV6-5|TRBD2
CASSRLAGGPDEQFF
>16|TRBV4-1|TRBD2
CASSLFSGTGTGELFF
>16|TRBV4-1|TRBD1
CASSQPGRDRVVEQYF
>14|TRBV19|NA
CASRGQILNTEAFF
>13|TRBV7-9|TRBD1
CASGGMSTDTQYF
>15|TRBV19|TRBD2
CASSTPGLAVDTQYF